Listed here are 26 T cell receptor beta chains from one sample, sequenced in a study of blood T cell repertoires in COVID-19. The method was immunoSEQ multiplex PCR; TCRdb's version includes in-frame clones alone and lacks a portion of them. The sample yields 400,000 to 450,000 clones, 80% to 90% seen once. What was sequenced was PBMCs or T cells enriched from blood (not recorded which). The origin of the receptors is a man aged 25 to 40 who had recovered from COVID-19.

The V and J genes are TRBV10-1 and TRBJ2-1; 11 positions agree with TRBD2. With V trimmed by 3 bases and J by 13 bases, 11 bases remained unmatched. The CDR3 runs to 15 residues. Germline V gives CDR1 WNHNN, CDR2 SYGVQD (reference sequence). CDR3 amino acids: CASSDLPGLAALQFF. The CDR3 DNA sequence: TGCGCCAGCAGTGACCTTCCGGGACTAGCGGCCCTCCAGTTCTTC.

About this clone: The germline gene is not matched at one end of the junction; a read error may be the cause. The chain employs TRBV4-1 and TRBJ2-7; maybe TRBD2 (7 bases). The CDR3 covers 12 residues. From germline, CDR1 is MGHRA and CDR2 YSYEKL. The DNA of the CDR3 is TGCGCCAGCAGCCAAGTGGGGGGCCAGCGGGGCTTC. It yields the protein CASSQVGGQRGF.

CDR3 nucleotides: TGCAGTGCAGGGGGGGGAGTTGAAGCTTTCTTT. It translates to CSAGGGVEAFF. The chain couples TRBV20-1 to TRBJ1-1; a weak D match, TRBD1 (6 bases). CDR1 and CDR2 (germline): DFQATT, SNEGSKA (reference sequence). The CDR3 has 11 amino acids. The V end lost 6 bases, the J end lost 7 bases, and 12 bases lay between the germline ends.

CDR3 protein: CASSSGVTEAFF. The CDR3 DNA is TGTGCCAGCAGTTCAGGGGTCACTGAAGCTTTCTTT. The chain is built from TRBV12-3 or TRBV12-4 and TRBJ1-1, with D perhaps matching TRBD1 (6 bases). V was shortened by 4 bases and J by 4 bases, with 7 bases between the two germline ends. The CDR3 is made up of 12 amino acids.

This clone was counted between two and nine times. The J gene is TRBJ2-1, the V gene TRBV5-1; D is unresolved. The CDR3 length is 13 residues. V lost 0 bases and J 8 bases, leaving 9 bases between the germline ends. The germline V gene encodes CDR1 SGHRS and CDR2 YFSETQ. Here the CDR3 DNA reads TGCGCCAGCAGCTTGGCGCCCTATGATGAGCAGTTCTTC. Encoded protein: CASSLAPYDEQFF.

The chain's CDR3 is CASSENLLTGELFF. DNA of the CDR3: TGCGCCAGCAGTGAGAATCTCCTCACCGGGGAGCTGTTTTTT. V gene TRBV10-2 combines with J gene TRBJ2-2, with D hard to call. CDR3 length: 14 residues. CDR1 WSHSY and CDR2 SAAADI come from the germline V gene. Trimming took 2 bases from V and 4 from J, leaving 8 bases between them.

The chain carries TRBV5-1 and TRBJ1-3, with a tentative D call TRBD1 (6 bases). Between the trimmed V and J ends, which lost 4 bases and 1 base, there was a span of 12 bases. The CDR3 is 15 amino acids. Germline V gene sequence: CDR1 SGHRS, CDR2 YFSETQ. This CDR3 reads CASSGTGFSGNTIYF. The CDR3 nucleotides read TGCGCCAGCAGCGGAACAGGGTTTTCTGGAAACACCATATATTTT.

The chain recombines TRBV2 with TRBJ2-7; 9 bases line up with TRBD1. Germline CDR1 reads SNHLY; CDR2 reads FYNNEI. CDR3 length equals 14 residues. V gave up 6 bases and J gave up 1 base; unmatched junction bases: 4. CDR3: CASRAQGASYEQYF. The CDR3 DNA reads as TGTGCCAGCAGGGCACAGGGGGCTTCCTACGAGCAGTACTTC.

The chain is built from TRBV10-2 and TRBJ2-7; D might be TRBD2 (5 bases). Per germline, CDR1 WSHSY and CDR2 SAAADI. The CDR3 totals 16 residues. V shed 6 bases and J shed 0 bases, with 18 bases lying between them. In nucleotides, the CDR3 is TGCGCCAGCAGCCCTGCCGTGAGCGGAGGCTCCTACGAGCAGTACTTC. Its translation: CASSPAVSGGSYEQYF.

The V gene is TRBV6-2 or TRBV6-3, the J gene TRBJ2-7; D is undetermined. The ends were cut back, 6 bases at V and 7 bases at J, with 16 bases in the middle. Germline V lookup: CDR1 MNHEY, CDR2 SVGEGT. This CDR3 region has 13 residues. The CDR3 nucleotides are TGTGCCAGCAGCCCGGGTGACTCCTTTGAGCAGTACTTC. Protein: CASSPGDSFEQYF.

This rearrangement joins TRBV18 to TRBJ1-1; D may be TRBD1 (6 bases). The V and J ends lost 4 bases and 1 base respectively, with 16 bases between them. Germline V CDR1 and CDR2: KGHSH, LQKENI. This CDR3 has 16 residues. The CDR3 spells CASSRMWGQRNTEAFF. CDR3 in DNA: TGTGCCAGCTCACGGATGTGGGGACAAAGGAACACTGAAGCTTTCTTT.

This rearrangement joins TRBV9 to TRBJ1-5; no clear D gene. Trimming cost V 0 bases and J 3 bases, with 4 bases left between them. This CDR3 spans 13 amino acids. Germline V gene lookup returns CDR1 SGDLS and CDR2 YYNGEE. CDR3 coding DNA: TGTGCCAGCAGCGTAGGTAACAATCAGCCCCAGCATTTT. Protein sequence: CASSVGNNQPQHF.

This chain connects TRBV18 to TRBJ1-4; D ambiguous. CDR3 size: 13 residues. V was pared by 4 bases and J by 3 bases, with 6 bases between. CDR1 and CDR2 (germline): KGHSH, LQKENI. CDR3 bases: TGTGCCAGCTCACGAGGTGCTAATGAAAAACTGTTTTTT. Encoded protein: CASSRGANEKLFF.

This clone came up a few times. CDR3 bases: TGCGCCAGCAGCTTGCCCGGGGTCGGAAACACCATATATTTT. Amino acids: CASSLPGVGNTIYF. The rearrangement joins TRBV5-1 to TRBJ1-3; D unresolved. Germline V lookup: CDR1 SGHRS, CDR2 YFSETQ. The CDR3 consists of 14 residues. With 1 base removed from V and 4 bases from J, the gap between germline ends came to 9 bases.

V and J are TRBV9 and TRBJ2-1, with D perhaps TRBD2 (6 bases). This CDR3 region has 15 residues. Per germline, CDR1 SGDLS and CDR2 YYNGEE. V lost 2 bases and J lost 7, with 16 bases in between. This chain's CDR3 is CASSVGWRLVNEQFF. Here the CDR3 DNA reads TGTGCCAGCAGCGTGGGTTGGAGACTAGTGAATGAGCAGTTCTTC.

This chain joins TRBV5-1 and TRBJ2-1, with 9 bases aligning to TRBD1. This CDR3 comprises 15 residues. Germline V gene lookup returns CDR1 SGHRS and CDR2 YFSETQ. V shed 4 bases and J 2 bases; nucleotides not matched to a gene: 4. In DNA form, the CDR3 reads TGCGCCAGCAGCACAGGACAGGGGCCCTACAATGAGCAGTTCTTC. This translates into CASSTGQGPYNEQFF.

DNA for the CDR3: TGCAGCGTTGGGACAGGGGCAGTCTCTGGAAACACCATATATTTT. Residues: CSVGTGAVSGNTIYF. This chain uses TRBV29-1 with TRBJ1-3, with 9 bases identical to TRBD1. Germline assignment: CDR1 SQVTM and CDR2 ANQGSEA. CDR3 size: 15 residues. V lost 4 bases to trimming and J lost 0 bases; unmatched junction nucleotides: 4.

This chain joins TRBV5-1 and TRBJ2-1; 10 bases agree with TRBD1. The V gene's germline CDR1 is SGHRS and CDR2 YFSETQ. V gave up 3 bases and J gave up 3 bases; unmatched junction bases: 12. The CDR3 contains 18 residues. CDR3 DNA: TGCGCCAGCAGCTCCAACCCCTCCGGGACAGGGGTCTACAATGAGCAGTTCTTC. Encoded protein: CASSSNPSGTGVYNEQFF.

CDR3 residues: CASSRTVDEQFF. DNA for the CDR3: TGTGCCAGCAGCCGGACAGTCGATGAGCAGTTCTTC. The rearrangement links TRBV3-1 (or the pseudogene TRBV3-2) to TRBJ2-1; a weak D match, TRBD1 (6 bases). Trimming cost V 4 bases and J 8 bases, with 9 bases left between them. This CDR3 has 12 amino acids. Germline V CDR1 and CDR2: LGHDT, YNNKEL (reference sequence).

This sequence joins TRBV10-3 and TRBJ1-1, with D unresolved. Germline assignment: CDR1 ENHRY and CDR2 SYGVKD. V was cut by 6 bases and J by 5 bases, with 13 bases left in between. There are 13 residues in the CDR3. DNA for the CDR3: TGTGCCATCAGCCCCTCCGAACGGACTGAAGCTTTCTTT. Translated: CAISPSERTEAFF.

CDR3 nucleotide sequence: TGTGCCAGCAGTGAAGCAAAGGGGGTGGGCAATGAGCAGTTCTTC. It specifies CASSEAKGVGNEQFF. The chain couples TRBV2 to TRBJ2-1; D may be TRBD1 (6 bases). The CDR3 covers 15 residues. Germline V CDR1 and CDR2: SNHLY, FYNNEI. V lost 0 bases to trimming and J lost 6 bases, with 12 bases between them.

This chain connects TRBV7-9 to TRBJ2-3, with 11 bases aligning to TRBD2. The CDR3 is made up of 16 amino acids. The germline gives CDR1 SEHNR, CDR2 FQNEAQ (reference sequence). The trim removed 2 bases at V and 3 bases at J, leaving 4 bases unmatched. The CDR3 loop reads CASSLTSGRGTDTQYF. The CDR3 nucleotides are TGTGCCAGCAGCTTAACTAGCGGGAGAGGTACAGATACGCAGTATTTT.

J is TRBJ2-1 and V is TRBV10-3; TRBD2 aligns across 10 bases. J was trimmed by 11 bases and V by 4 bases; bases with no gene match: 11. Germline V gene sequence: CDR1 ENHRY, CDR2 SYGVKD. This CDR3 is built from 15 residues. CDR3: CAISAGASGSLKQFF. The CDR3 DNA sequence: TGTGCCATCAGTGCTGGGGCTAGCGGGAGTCTCAAGCAGTTCTTC.

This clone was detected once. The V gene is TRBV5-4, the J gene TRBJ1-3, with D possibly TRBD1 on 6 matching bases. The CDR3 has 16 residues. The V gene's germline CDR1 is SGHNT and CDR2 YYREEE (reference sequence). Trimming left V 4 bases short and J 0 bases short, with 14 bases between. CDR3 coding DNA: TGTGCCAGCAGCAAGGGACACCTGAGCTCTGGAAACACCATATATTTT. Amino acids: CASSKGHLSSGNTIYF.

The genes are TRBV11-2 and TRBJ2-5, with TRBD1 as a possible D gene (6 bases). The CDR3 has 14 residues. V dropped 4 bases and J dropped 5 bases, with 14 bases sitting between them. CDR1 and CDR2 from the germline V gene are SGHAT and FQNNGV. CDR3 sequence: CASSSLGGVETQYF. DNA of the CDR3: TGTGCCAGCAGCTCTTTAGGGGGAGTCGAGACCCAGTACTTC.

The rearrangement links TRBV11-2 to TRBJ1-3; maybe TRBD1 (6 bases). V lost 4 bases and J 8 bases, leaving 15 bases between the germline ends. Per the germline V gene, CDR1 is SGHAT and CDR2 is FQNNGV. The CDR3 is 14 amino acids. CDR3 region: CASSSGTLGDTIYF. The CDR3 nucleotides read TGTGCCAGCAGCTCCGGGACACTCGGCGACACCATATATTTT. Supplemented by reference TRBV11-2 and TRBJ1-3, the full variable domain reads EAGVAQSPRYKIIEKRQSVAFWCNPISGHATLYWYQQILGQGPKLLIQFQNNGVVDDSQLPKDRFSAERLKGVDSTLKIQPAKLEDSAVYLCASSSGTLGDTIYFGEGSWLTVV.